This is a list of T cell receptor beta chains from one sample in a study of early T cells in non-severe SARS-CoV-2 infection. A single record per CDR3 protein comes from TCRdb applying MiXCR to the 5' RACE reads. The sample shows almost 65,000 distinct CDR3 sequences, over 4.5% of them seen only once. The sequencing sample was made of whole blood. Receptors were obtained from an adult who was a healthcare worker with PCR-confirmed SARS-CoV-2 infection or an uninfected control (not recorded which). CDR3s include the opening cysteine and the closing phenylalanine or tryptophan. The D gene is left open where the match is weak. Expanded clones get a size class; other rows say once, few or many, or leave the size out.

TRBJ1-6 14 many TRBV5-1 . TGCGCCAGCAGCTGGGACGGATCTAATTCACCCCTCCACTTT CASSWDGSNSPLHF
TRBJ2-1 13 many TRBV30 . TGTGCCTGGAGTGTAAACAGATACAATGAGCAGTTCTTC CAWSVNRYNEQFF
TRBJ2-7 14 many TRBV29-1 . TGCAGCGTGATCCGGGATCCGAGGGCCTACGAGCAGTACTTC CSVIRDPRAYEQYF
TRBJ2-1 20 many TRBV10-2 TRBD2 TGCGCCAGCAGTGAGCCCCCGATGAGTAGCGGGGGAGAATCCTACAATGAGCAGTTCTTC CASSEPPMSSGGESYNEQFF
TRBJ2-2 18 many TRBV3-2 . TGTGCCAGCAGCCAGGAAGGGTCACAGGCTTCAAGGACCGGGGAGCTGTTTTTT CASSQEGSQASRTGELFF
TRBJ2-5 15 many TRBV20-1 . TGCAGTGCTAGAGATCTTTCACCAGGATCCGAGACCCAGTACTTC CSARDLSPGSETQYF
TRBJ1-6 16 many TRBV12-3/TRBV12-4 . TGTGCCAGCAGACTTGGGACCGTTCGTTATAATTCACCCCTCCACTTT CASRLGTVRYNSPLHF
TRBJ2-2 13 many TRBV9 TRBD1 TGTGCCAGCAGCACAGGGGGGCCCGGGGAGCTGTTTTTT CASSTGGPGELFF
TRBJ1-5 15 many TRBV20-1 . TGCAGTGCCAGAGGGGAATTGGGGAGCAATCAGCCCCAGCATTTT CSARGELGSNQPQHF
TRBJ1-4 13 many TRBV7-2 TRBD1 TGTGCCAGCAGACCGACAGGGAGTGAAAAACTGTTTTTT CASRPTGSEKLFF
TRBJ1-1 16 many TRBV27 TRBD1 TGTGCCAGCAGTTCCAACAGGGGAAGGGGGAACACTGAAGCTTTCTTT CASSSNRGRGNTEAFF
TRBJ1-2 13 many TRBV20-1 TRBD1 TGCAGTGCGCCACAGGGGGCGCGCAATGGCTACACCTTC CSAPQGARNGYTF
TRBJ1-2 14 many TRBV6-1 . TGTGCCAGCAGTGAAGCGGGCGAGATACGGGGCTACACCTTC CASSEAGEIRGYTF
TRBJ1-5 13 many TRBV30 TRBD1 TGTGCCTGGGACAGGGGTGACAATCAGCCCCAGCATTTT CAWDRGDNQPQHF
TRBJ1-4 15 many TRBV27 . TGTGCCAGCAGTTTATCATGGGGGTTTGGCGAAAAACTGTTTTTT CASSLSWGFGEKLFF
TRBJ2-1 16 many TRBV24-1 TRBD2 TGTGCCACCAGTGATTTGCCTAGCGGGGCTAACAATGAGCAGTTCTTC CATSDLPSGANNEQFF
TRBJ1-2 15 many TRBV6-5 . TGTGCCAGCACCAGCCTCGCAGGGATAGACTATGGCTACACCTTC CASTSLAGIDYGYTF
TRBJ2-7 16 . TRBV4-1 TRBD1 TGCGCCAGCAGCCAAGATGTGTCAGGGGGAGCCTACGAGCAGTACTTC CASSQDVSGGAYEQYF
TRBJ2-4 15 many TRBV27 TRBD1 TGTGCCAGCAGTATTTGGGCAGGGGGCAAAAACATTCAGTACTTC CASSIWAGGKNIQYF
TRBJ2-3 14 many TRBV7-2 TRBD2 TGTGCCAGCAGCTCCGGGACTAGCGGAGATACGCAGTATTTT CASSSGTSGDTQYF
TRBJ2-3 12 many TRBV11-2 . TGTGCCAGCAGCCCGTCGCGAGGAACGCAGTATTTT CASSPSRGTQYF
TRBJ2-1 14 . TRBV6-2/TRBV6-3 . TGTGCCAGCAGGCTGACTAGCTCCTACAATGAGCAGTTCTTC CASRLTSSYNEQFF
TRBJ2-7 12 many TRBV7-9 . TGTGCCAGCAGCTTAGAAAGGGCGGTGCAGTACTTC CASSLERAVQYF
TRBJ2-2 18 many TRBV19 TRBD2 TGTGCCAGTACCTCACTAGCGGGAAGCACCGCGAACACCGGGGAGCTGTTTTTT CASTSLAGSTANTGELFF
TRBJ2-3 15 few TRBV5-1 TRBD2 TGCGCCAGCCGCAGGGCGGGGGGGAGCACAGATACGCAGTATTTT CASRRAGGSTDTQYF
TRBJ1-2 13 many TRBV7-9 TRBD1 TGTGCCAGCGTGAGGGACAGCCGCTATGGCTACACCTTC CASVRDSRYGYTF
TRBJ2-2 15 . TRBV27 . TGTGCCAGCAGCCCAGGAGGTTGGAACACCGGGGAGCTGTTTTTT CASSPGGWNTGELFF
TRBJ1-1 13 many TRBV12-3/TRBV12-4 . TGTGCCAGCAGTTTCATGATGAACACTGAAGCTTTCTTT CASSFMMNTEAFF
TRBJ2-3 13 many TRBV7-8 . TGTGCCAGCAGCTTAGTCGGGGCAGATACGCAGTATTTT CASSLVGADTQYF
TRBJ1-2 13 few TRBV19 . TGTGCCAGTAGTATGGTCCGGCCCTATGGCTACACCTTC CASSMVRPYGYTF
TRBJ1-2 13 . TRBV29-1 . TGCAGCGTTGAACTCCATAGAAGCTATGGCTACACCTTC CSVELHRSYGYTF
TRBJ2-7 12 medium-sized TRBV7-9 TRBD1 TGTGCCAGCAGCTTGGGACAGGCCGAGCAGTACTTC CASSLGQAEQYF
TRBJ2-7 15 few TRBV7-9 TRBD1 TGTGCCAGCAGCCTTGCACAGGGGGGAACCTACGAGCAGTACTTC CASSLAQGGTYEQYF
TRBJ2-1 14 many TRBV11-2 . TGTGCCAGCAGCTTATCAAGGTTGGGCGATGAGCAGTTCTTC CASSLSRLGDEQFF
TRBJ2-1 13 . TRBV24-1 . TGTGCCACCAGTGATTTGTTCGTAAATGAGCAGTTCTTC CATSDLFVNEQFF
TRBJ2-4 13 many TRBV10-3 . TGTGCCATCAGTGGGGCGGAGGTAGACATTCAGTACTTC CAISGAEVDIQYF
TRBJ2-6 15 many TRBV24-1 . TGTGCCACCAGCGGTACCCCCTCTGGGGCCAACGTCCTGACTTTC CATSGTPSGANVLTF
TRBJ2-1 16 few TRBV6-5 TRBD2 TGTGCCAGCAGTTCGCCGACTAGCGGGAGACCGACTGAGCAGTTCTTC CASSSPTSGRPTEQFF
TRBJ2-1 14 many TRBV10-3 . TGTGCCATCAGCGCCCGACAGACCCTCAATGAGCAGTTCTTC CAISARQTLNEQFF
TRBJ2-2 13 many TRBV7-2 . TGTGCCAGCAGCCGAGGAATGTTCGGGGAGCTGTTTTTT CASSRGMFGELFF
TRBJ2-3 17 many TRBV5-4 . TGTGCCAGCAGCTCTACCGGGCCCAGGAGATGGACAGATACGCAGTATTTT CASSSTGPRRWTDTQYF
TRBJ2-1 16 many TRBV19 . TGTGCCAGTAGTATAGACAGGGTCAGGGGATACAATGAGCAGTTCTTC CASSIDRVRGYNEQFF
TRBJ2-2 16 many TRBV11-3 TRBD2 TGTGCCAGCAGGTCGGGACTAGCGGGTGAAACCGGGGAGCTGTTTTTT CASRSGLAGETGELFF
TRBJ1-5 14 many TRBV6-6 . TGTGCCAGCAGTTACGGCAGGGACAACCAGCCCCAGCATTTT CASSYGRDNQPQHF
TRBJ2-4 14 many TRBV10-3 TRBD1 TGTGCCATCAGTGATCGGTCAGGGGGAAACATTCAGTACTTC CAISDRSGGNIQYF
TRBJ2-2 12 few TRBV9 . TGTGCCAGCAGCGCCTCGAACGGGGAGCTGTTTTTT CASSASNGELFF
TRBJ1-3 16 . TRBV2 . TGTGCCAGCAGTGACCTGCGGGACCTCTCTGGAAACACCATATATTTT CASSDLRDLSGNTIYF
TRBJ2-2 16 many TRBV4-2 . TGTGCCAGCAGCCAAGATGGGGGGACCAACACCGGGGAGCTGTTTTTT CASSQDGGTNTGELFF
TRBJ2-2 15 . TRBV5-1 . TGCGCCAGCAGCCCGGTACGGGGAGGTGCCGGGGAGCTGTTTTTT CASSPVRGGAGELFF
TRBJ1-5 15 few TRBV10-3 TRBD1 TGTGCCATCAGTGGGGGACAGGGACGAAATCAGCCCCAGCATTTT CAISGGQGRNQPQHF
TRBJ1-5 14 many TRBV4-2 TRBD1 TGTGCCAGCAGCCAAACAGGGGGCGATCAGCCCCAGCATTTT CASSQTGGDQPQHF
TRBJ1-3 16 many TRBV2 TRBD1 TGTGCCAGCAGTCGCCGACAGGGGAGAGTTAGTAACACCATATATTTT CASSRRQGRVSNTIYF
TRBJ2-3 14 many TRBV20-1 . TGCAGTGCTACCCCGGAGGTTGGCACAGATACGCAGTATTTT CSATPEVGTDTQYF
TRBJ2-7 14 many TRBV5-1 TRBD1 TGCGCCAGCAGCTTGGAGGGACAGGGCGACGAGCAGTACTTC CASSLEGQGDEQYF
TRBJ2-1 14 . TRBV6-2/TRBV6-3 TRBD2 TGTGCCAGCATGGGACTAGCGGGCGGCAATGAGCAGTTCTTC CASMGLAGGNEQFF
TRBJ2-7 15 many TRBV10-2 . TGCGCCACTACAACGGGAATTCCGACCTCCTACGAGCAGTACTTC CATTTGIPTSYEQYF
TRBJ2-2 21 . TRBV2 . TGTGCCAGCGTCGGAAGGGGGAACAGGGCCGGAACCTTACTGAACACCGGGGAGCTGTTTTTT CASVGRGNRAGTLLNTGELFF